Shown below are 12 T cell receptor beta chains from a single sample sequenced in a study of blood T cell repertoires in COVID-19. Data came from immunoSEQ multiplex PCR; TCRdb stores just in-frame clones and leaves some out. Of a few hundred thousand clones in the sample, approximately 81% were seen once. The sequencing sample was made of peripheral blood. The receptors derive from a woman in her late teens or twenties with acute or convalescent COVID-19.

This clone was seen more than once but under ten times. This chain uses TRBV10-3 with TRBJ2-1; D remains ambiguous. This CDR3 region has 15 residues. CDR1 is ENHRY and CDR2 is SYGVKD in the germline V gene. Trimming stripped 0 bases from V and 0 bases from J, with 6 bases between. The CDR3 region is CAISESSNSYNEQFF. The CDR3 coding sequence is TGTGCCATCAGTGAGTCATCCAACTCCTACAATGAGCAGTTCTTC.

This clone was seen more than once but under ten times. The genes are TRBV18 and TRBJ1-3; 7 bases map to TRBD1. CDR1 is KGHSH, CDR2 LQKENI, per germline. CDR3 length: 15 amino acids. Trimming at V came to 6 bases and at J to 0 bases, leaving 5 bases not matched to a gene. This CDR3 reads CASSRDRGSGNTIYF. The CDR3, as DNA: TGTGCCAGCTCTCGGGACAGAGGCTCTGGAAACACCATATATTTT.

The rearrangement links TRBV9 to TRBJ1-2, with D possibly TRBD1 on 6 matching bases. This CDR3 has 16 residues. Germline loops: CDR1 SGDLS, CDR2 YYNGEE. V lost 0 bases and J 3 bases, leaving 15 bases between the germline ends. This chain's CDR3 is CASSVGGDTIYYGYTF. The CDR3, as DNA: TGTGCCAGCAGCGTAGGAGGGGACACAATTTACTATGGCTACACCTTC.

The chain joins TRBV18 to TRBJ1-1; 9 bases fit TRBD1. Germline CDR1 KGHSH, CDR2 LQKENI. The trim removed 6 bases at V and 4 bases at J, leaving 9 bases unmatched. The CDR3 extends over 15 amino acids. CDR3: CASSQGQGSVTEAFF. The CDR3, as DNA: TGTGCCAGCTCGCAGGGACAGGGTTCGGTCACTGAAGCTTTCTTT.

This chain uses TRBV6-1 with TRBJ1-2; TRBD1 matches at 8 bases. Germline loops: CDR1 MNHNS, CDR2 SASEGT. The CDR3 consists of 15 residues. V shed 6 bases, J shed 3 bases, and the junction held 9 bases outside the gene matches. CDR3: CASSTPQGADYGYTF. The CDR3 nucleotides read TGTGCCAGCAGCACTCCGCAGGGGGCTGACTATGGCTACACCTTC.

The V gene is TRBV7-9, the J gene TRBJ1-1, with no clear D. In germline, CDR1 is SEHNR, CDR2 FQNEAQ (reference sequence). Trimming cost V 5 bases and J 5 bases, with 12 bases left between them. This CDR3 contains 13 residues. DNA for the CDR3: TGTGCCAGCAGCCCTGGACTGGAAACTGAAGCTTTCTTT. Protein: CASSPGLETEAFF.

The chain carries TRBV10-3 and TRBJ1-2; D perhaps matches TRBD1 (5 bases). V dropped 2 bases and J dropped 4 bases, with 17 bases sitting between them. The CDR3 has 16 amino acids. Germline V gene sequence: CDR1 ENHRY, CDR2 SYGVKD. The CDR3 loop is CAISEAGSQGGYGYTF. CDR3 DNA: TGTGCCATCAGTGAGGCCGGGAGCCAGGGAGGCTATGGCTACACCTTC.

The rearrangement links TRBV6-5 to TRBJ2-7, with D possibly matching TRBD2 (5 bases). V lost 1 base and J 4 bases, leaving 8 bases between the germline ends. The CDR3 loop spans 13 amino acids. Germline V gene lookup returns CDR1 MNHEY and CDR2 SVGAGI. The CDR3 here is CASSYFGGYEQYF. As DNA, the CDR3 is TGTGCCAGCAGTTACTTCGGAGGTTACGAGCAGTACTTC.

The chain recombines TRBV5-8 with TRBJ2-2; weak D call: TRBD1 (6 bases). CDR1 and CDR2 from the germline V gene are SGHTS and YDEGEE. V was clipped by 0 bases and J by 6 bases, with 12 bases between them. The CDR3 totals 15 residues. CDR3 coding DNA: TGTGCCAGCAGCTTGGCTGGGGGCATCGCCGGGGAGCTGTTTTTT. Residues: CASSLAGGIAGELFF.

The chain combines TRBV6-4 with TRBJ1-5; unclear D gene. In germline, CDR1 is MRHNA, CDR2 SNTAGT. Trimming removed 3 bases from V and 6 bases from J, with 3 bases in between. The CDR3 runs 11 residues. The CDR3 loop is CASSDRQPQHF. CDR3 coding DNA: TGTGCCAGCAGTGATCGTCAGCCCCAGCATTTT.

This chain's CDR3 is CSASLGQNTGELFF. Written as DNA, the CDR3 is TGCAGTGCTAGTTTGGGCCAGAACACCGGGGAGCTGTTTTTT. J is TRBJ2-2 and V is TRBV20-1, with no clear D. The CDR3 extends over 14 amino acids. CDR1 is DFQATT and CDR2 is SNEGSKA in the germline V gene (reference sequence). V was cut by 3 bases and J by 1 base, with 9 bases left in between.

J is TRBJ1-2 and V is TRBV3-1 (or the pseudogene TRBV3-2); D might be TRBD1 (6 bases). In germline, CDR1 is LGHDT, CDR2 YNNKEL (reference sequence). V lost 2 bases and J 4 bases, leaving 11 bases between the germline ends. The CDR3 has 14 residues. The CDR3: CASSQSLQGYGYTF. In nucleotides, the CDR3 is TGTGCCAGCAGCCAAAGCTTACAGGGCTATGGCTACACCTTC.